The subject of this entry is one T cell receptor beta chain. Germline CDR1 is MNHEY and CDR2 is SVGAGI. The CDR3 is made up of 15 amino acids. Trimming took 0 bases from V and 4 from J; bases not matched to a gene: 4. Repertoires were generated with immunoSEQ multiplex PCR, while TCRdb's copy carries only in-frame clones and drops some. The table lists under 250,000 clones, roughly 87% of them singletons. This record belongs to a study of cytomegalovirus exposure and HLA in healthy donors. Study-level information: The same platform was used for the 100 to 150 validation repertoires and the approximately 700 first-cohort repertoires, a later analysis reported.

The sequence was obtained from a man aged 18-30 years in good health and CMV-seropositive. Sequences were obtained from PBMCs. The V and J genes are TRBV6-5 and TRBJ2-3; 7 nucleotides align to TRBD2. The DNA of the CDR3 is TGTGCCAGCAGTTACTCGGGAGGGCCCCCAGATACGCAGTATTTT. Amino acids: CASSYSGGPPDTQYF.